This TCR beta chain was documented in a study of identical twins. Study results and caveats: The study found weaker excess twin sharing in beta out-of-frame sequences. Out-of-frame alpha sequences shared by twins were enriched for low generation probability. High-abundance cord blood beta clonotypes had fewer insertions; memory repertoires showed none.

Through template switching, a universal primer site was introduced, and the cDNA contained unique molecular identifiers. Each CDR3 protein is one row after TCRdb ran MiXCR on the 5' RACE reads. The table lists some 560,000 distinct CDR3 sequences, more than 9% of them singletons. This clonotype came up many times. Its antigen is not known. Losses at the gene ends were 6 bases for V and 10 bases for J; bases not matched to a gene: 6. The CDR3 has 12 amino acids. The same sample was also studied in work on yellow fever vaccine responses in identical twins.

The receptor's source is a woman between 18 and 30 years old in good health. The V call is TRBV12-3 or TRBV12-4, the J call TRBJ1-5, with 7 nucleotides matching TRBD1. The sample taken for sequencing was PBMCs. CDR3 sequence: CASSTGDKPQHF. The CDR3 DNA reads TGTGCCAGCAGCACAGGGGACAAACCCCAGCATTTT.